This T cell receptor (beta chain) stems from a study of molecular identifiers for immune sequencing clone quantification. Study findings and constraints: Jurkat TCR RNA from one cell was spiked into about a million naive cells, and it was reportedly detectable there. Highly expanded clone sizes could be underestimated by identical TCR molecules that share a barcode.

MiXCR, applied by TCRdb to the PCR reads, yields one record per CDR3 protein. The data contain over 300,000 distinct CDR3 sequences, roughly a quarter of them singletons. This clonotype was recorded a few times. The target antigen is unknown. The CDR3 is 15 amino acids. V gave up 5 bases and J gave up 1 base, with 13 bases separating them. Germline loops: CDR1 SGHAT, CDR2 FQNNGV. Naive CD8 libraries came from around 18,000 to 910,000 sorted cells with 10%, 30% or 50% RNA. When naive CD8 T cells were sorted, they were gated as CD8+CD4-CCR7+CD45RA+. The sample taken for sequencing was naive CD8+ T cells from blood, with Jurkat cell RNA spiked in. Noted subset: FACS-sorted CD8+CD4-CCR7+CD45RA+ naive T cells. The J gene is TRBJ2-3, the V gene TRBV11-2; either TRBD1 or TRBD2 may fit D (5 bases each). The TCR comes from a human donor in good health. Some libraries in this study had Jurkat cell RNA spiked in. The DNA for the CDR3 is TGTGCCAGCAGCGCGAGAAGGGACCGCACAGATACGCAGTATTTT. Translating gives CASSARRDRTDTQYF.